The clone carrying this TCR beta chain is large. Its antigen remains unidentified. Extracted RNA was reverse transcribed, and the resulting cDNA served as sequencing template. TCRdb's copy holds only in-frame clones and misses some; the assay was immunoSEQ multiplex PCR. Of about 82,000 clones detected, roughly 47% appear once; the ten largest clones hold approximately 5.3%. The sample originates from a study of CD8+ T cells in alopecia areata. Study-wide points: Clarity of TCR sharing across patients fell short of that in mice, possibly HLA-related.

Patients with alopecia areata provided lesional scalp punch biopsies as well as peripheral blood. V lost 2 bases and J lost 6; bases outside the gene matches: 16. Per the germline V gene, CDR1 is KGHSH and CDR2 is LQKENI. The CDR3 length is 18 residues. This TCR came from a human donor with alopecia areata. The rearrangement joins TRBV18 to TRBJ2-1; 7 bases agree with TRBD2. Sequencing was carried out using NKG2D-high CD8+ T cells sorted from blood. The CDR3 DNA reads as TGTGCCAGCTCACCAACGTACGGGGAGGGAAAATCCGGCAATGAGCAGTTCTTC. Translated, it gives CASSPTYGEGKSGNEQFF. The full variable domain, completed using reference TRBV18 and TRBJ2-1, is NAGVMQNPRHLVRRRGQEARLRCSPMKGHSHVYWYRQLPEEGLKFMVYLQKENIIDESGMPKERFSAEFPKEGPSILRIQQVVRGDSAAYFCASSPTYGEGKSGNEQFFGPGTRLTVL.